The T cell receptor beta chain under discussion was sequenced for a study of blood T cell repertoires in COVID-19. Study-level information: Whether acute or convalescent, the COVID-19 samples came from the United States, Italy and Spain.

This clone occurred once. CDR1 is SGDLS and CDR2 is YYNGEE in the germline V gene. Unmatched junction bases numbered 5, after V lost 0 bases and J lost 2 bases. There are 17 residues in the CDR3. Methods used by the authors: For nucleated cells, counts were estimated from reference gene primer amplification. Some clones are missing from TCRdb's copy, which holds only in-frame ones; the method was immunoSEQ multiplex PCR. V and J calls and clone size are those listed in that table; D and trimming were worked out from the DNA. The sample includes around 400,000 clones, more than 85% of them seen just once. Cohort allocation depended upon clinical history that participants reported.

This clonotype originated in a middle-aged woman who had been exposed to COVID-19. The chain has TRBV9 and TRBJ2-6, with 7 bases aligning to TRBD1. The sequenced material came from PBMCs or T cells enriched from blood (not recorded which). CDR3 residues: CASSVDRGSPGANVLTF. DNA of the CDR3: TGTGCCAGCAGCGTAGACAGGGGTTCACCTGGGGCCAACGTCCTGACTTTC.